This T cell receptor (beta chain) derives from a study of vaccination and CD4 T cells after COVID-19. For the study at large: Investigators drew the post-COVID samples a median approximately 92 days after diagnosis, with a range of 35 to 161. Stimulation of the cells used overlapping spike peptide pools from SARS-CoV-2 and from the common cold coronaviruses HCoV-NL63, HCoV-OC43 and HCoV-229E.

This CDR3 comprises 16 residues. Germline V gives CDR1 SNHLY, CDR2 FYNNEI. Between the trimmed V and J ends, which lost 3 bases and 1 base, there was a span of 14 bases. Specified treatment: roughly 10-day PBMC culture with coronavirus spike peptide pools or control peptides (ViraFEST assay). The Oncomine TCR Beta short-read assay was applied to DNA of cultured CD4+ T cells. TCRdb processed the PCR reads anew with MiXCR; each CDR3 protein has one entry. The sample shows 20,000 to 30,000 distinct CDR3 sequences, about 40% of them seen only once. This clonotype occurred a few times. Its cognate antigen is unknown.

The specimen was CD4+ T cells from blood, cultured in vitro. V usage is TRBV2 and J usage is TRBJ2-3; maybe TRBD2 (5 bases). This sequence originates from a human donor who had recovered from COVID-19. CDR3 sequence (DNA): TGTGCCAGCAGTGATCGAGGGATTGAGGGCACAGATACGCAGTATTTT. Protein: CASSDRGIEGTDTQYF.